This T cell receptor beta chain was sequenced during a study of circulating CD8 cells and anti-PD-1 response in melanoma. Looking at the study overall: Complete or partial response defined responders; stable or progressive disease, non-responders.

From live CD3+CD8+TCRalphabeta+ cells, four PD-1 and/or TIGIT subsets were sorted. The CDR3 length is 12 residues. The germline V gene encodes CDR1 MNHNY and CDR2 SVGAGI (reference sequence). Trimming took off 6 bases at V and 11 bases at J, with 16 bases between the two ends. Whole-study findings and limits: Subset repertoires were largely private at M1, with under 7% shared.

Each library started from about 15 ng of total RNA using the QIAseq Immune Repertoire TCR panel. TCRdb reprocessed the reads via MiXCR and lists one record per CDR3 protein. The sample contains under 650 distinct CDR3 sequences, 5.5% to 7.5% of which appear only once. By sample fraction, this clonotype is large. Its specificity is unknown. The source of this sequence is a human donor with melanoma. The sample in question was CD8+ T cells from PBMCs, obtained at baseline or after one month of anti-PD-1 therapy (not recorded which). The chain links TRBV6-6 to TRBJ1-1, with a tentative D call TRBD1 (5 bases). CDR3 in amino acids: CASSRGELAAFF. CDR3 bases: TGTGCCAGCAGCCGGGGGGAATTGGCCGCTTTCTTT.